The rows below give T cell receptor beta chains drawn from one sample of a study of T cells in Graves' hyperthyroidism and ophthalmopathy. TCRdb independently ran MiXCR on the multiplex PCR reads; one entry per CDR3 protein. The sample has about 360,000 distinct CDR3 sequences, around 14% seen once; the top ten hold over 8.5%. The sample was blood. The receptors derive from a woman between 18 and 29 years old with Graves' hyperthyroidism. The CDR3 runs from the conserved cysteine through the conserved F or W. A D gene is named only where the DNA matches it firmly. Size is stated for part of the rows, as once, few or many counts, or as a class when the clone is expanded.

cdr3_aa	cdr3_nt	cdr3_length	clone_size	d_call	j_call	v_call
CASSPAGGAITDTQYF	TGCGCCAGCAGCCCGGCGGGGGGCGCAATCACAGATACGCAGTATTTT	16	many	TRBD2	TRBJ2-3	TRBV5-1
CSASVQNMNTEAFF	TGCAGTGCTAGTGTCCAGAATATGAACACTGAAGCTTTCTTT	14	many	-	TRBJ1-1	TRBV20-1
CAWSVGGAAFF	TGTGCCTGGAGTGTTGGAGGGGCAGCTTTCTTT	11	many	-	TRBJ1-1	TRBV30
CASSYQAGRDSNQPQHF	TGTGCCAGCAGTTACCAGGCAGGCCGGGATAGCAATCAGCCCCAGCATTTT	17	-	-	TRBJ1-5	TRBV6-5
CASGGAHISYSEAFF	TGTGCCAGCGGTGGGGCGCATATATCGTACTCTGAAGCTTTCTTT	15	many	-	TRBJ1-1	TRBV28
CASSFHRSGDTQYF	TGTGCCAGCAGCTTTCACAGGTCCGGGGATACGCAGTATTTT	14	many	-	TRBJ2-3	TRBV5-5
CASSLGGQGIYEQYF	TGTGCCAGCAGCTTAGGGGGACAGGGCATCTACGAGCAGTACTTC	15	-	TRBD1	TRBJ2-7	TRBV7-6
CSAPNGGRTEAFF	TGCAGTGCGCCTAACGGGGGGCGGACTGAAGCTTTCTTT	13	-	-	TRBJ1-1	TRBV20-1
CASTPGYSGGPNTGELFF	TGTGCCAGCACCCCGGGCTACAGCGGGGGACCAAACACCGGGGAGCTGTTTTTT	18	few	TRBD2	TRBJ2-2	TRBV5-6
CASSSPGRLNEQYF	TGTGCCAGCAGTTCCCCGGGAAGGTTGAACGAGCAGTACTTC	14	many	-	TRBJ2-7	TRBV28
CASSPPGQRGEQYF	TGTGCCAGCTCACCACCCGGACAGCGGGGGGAGCAGTACTTC	14	many	TRBD2	TRBJ2-7	TRBV18
CASSPTQGAVTEAFF	TGTGCCAGCAGTCCAACACAGGGGGCCGTCACTGAAGCTTTCTTT	15	many	TRBD1	TRBJ1-1	TRBV28
CASSQGSGRAGNEQFF	TGCGCCAGCAGCCAAGGAAGCGGGAGGGCAGGCAATGAGCAGTTCTTC	16	many	TRBD2	TRBJ2-1	TRBV4-3
CASSRYGLVGQETQYF	TGTGCCAGCAGCCGCTATGGGCTAGTCGGGCAAGAGACCCAGTACTTC	16	few	-	TRBJ2-5	TRBV7-3
CASGGFGDTQYF	TGTGCCAGCGGCGGCTTCGGAGATACGCAGTATTTT	12	many	-	TRBJ2-3	TRBV7-3
CASSQGTAYQETQYF	TGTGCCAGCAGCCAAGGGACAGCGTATCAAGAGACCCAGTACTTC	15	many	-	TRBJ2-5	TRBV14
CSATSGLRETQYF	TGCAGTGCTACCTCAGGGTTGAGAGAGACCCAGTACTTC	13	few	-	TRBJ2-5	TRBV20-1
CATSPRGGSYNEQFF	TGTGCCACCAGCCCCAGGGGGGGCTCCTACAATGAGCAGTTCTTC	15	few	-	TRBJ2-1	TRBV15
CAWSALTYNEQFF	TGTGCCTGGAGTGCGCTAACCTACAATGAGCAGTTCTTC	13	-	-	TRBJ2-1	TRBV30
CASSLEQGAYGYTF	TGCGCCAGCAGCTTGGAACAGGGGGCATATGGCTACACCTTC	14	once	TRBD1	TRBJ1-2	TRBV5-1
CASSNAGNTEAFF	TGCGCCAGCAGTAACGCAGGGAACACTGAAGCTTTCTTT	13	many	-	TRBJ1-1	TRBV5-1
CASSVVTGGEYNEQFF	TGTGCCAGCAGCGTAGTGACCGGAGGGGAATACAATGAGCAGTTCTTC	16	-	-	TRBJ2-1	TRBV9
CASIPAELAGGRETQYF	TGTGCCAGCATCCCCGCAGAGCTAGCGGGGGGGCGAGAGACCCAGTACTTC	17	-	TRBD2	TRBJ2-5	TRBV7-9
CASSQDPLAGGFGSYEQYF	TGTGCCAGCAGCCAAGACCCACTGGCGGGGGGTTTTGGCTCCTACGAGCAGTACTTC	19	-	TRBD2	TRBJ2-7	TRBV3-1
CASSARTGGWVREKLFF	TGTGCCAGCAGCGCGCGGACCGGGGGCTGGGTTAGGGAAAAACTGTTTTTT	17	few	-	TRBJ1-4	TRBV5-6
CASSQVAGTGYEQYF	TGTGCCAGCAGCCAAGTAGCGGGAACCGGCTACGAGCAGTACTTC	15	few	TRBD2	TRBJ2-7	TRBV4-2
CASSLRDTRYNEQFF	TGTGCCAGCAGCTTGAGGGACACTCGTTACAATGAGCAGTTCTTC	15	many	-	TRBJ2-1	TRBV5-6
CASSLGGLGNQPQHF	TGTGCCAGCAGCTTAGGGGGGTTGGGCAATCAGCCCCAGCATTTT	15	once	-	TRBJ1-5	TRBV7-9
CASSYRGWTEAFF	TGTGCCAGCAGTTACAGGGGTTGGACTGAAGCTTTCTTT	13	many	TRBD1	TRBJ1-1	TRBV28
CAISVAGGEQYF	TGTGCCATCAGTGTAGCGGGAGGCGAGCAGTACTTC	12	many	TRBD2	TRBJ2-7	TRBV10-3
CAWSAGTGVANEQFF	TGTGCCTGGAGTGCCGGGACAGGGGTGGCGAATGAGCAGTTCTTC	15	many	TRBD1	TRBJ2-1	TRBV30
CASSQDPPATSGRHYVQFF	TGTGCCAGCAGCCAAGATCCCCCGGCGACTAGCGGGAGGCATTACGTGCAGTTCTTC	19	-	TRBD2	TRBJ2-1	TRBV3-1
CATSDHTGVAETQYF	TGTGCCACCAGTGACCACACAGGGGTTGCCGAGACCCAGTACTTC	15	few	TRBD1	TRBJ2-5	TRBV24-1
CSARPFSSEQFF	TGCAGTGCTAGACCCTTTTCCAGTGAGCAGTTCTTC	12	many	-	TRBJ2-1	TRBV20-1
CASSLTGFEQYF	TGTGCCAGCAGTTTGACAGGGTTCGAGCAGTACTTC	12	many	TRBD1	TRBJ2-7	TRBV7-2
CASSQVSGHGEQYF	TGTGCCAGCAGCCAAGTCTCGGGTCATGGCGAGCAGTACTTC	14	many	-	TRBJ2-7	TRBV3-1
CSARALDNYEQYF	TGCAGTGCTAGAGCCCTGGACAACTACGAGCAGTACTTC	13	many	-	TRBJ2-7	TRBV20-1
CATSGPVSYNEQFF	TGTGCCACCAGCGGGCCAGTCTCCTACAATGAGCAGTTCTTC	14	many	-	TRBJ2-1	TRBV15
CASSHGSEYEQYF	TGCGCCAGCAGCCATGGGAGCGAATACGAGCAGTACTTC	13	many	-	TRBJ2-7	TRBV4-3
CAWSVGAGLSTDTQYF	TGTGCCTGGAGTGTAGGAGCGGGACTAAGCACAGATACGCAGTATTTT	16	-	TRBD2	TRBJ2-3	TRBV30
CASSRWADNSYEQYF	TGTGCCAGCAGTAGATGGGCGGACAATTCCTACGAGCAGTACTTC	15	many	-	TRBJ2-7	TRBV12-3/TRBV12-4
CASSPRREGLYLEQFF	TGTGCCAGCAGCCCCCGGCGGGAGGGCCTCTATTTAGAGCAGTTCTTC	16	-	TRBD2	TRBJ2-1	TRBV9
CASSLGLKGSYGYTF	TGTGCCAGCAGCTTGGGTCTTAAAGGTTCCTATGGCTACACCTTC	15	-	-	TRBJ1-2	TRBV5-8
CASSPTVAGGPDIQYF	TGTGCCAGCAGCCCCACGGTGGCGGGGGGGCCGGACATTCAGTACTTC	16	many	TRBD2	TRBJ2-4	TRBV4-2
CATLTRDREVHEQYF	TGTGCCACTTTAACCCGGGACAGGGAAGTCCACGAGCAGTACTTC	15	many	TRBD1	TRBJ2-7	TRBV24-1
CAISAGPGGNTEAFF	TGTGCCATCAGCGCGGGGCCAGGGGGGAACACTGAAGCTTTCTTT	15	many	TRBD1	TRBJ1-1	TRBV10-3
CASGDADRANTEAFF	TGTGCCAGCGGGGACGCGGACAGGGCGAACACTGAAGCTTTCTTT	15	-	TRBD1	TRBJ1-1	TRBV6-2/TRBV6-3
CASSLSGTRGHNEQFF	TGTGCCAGCAGTTTATCCGGGACTAGGGGGCACAATGAGCAGTTCTTC	16	many	-	TRBJ2-1	TRBV27
CASSEMGPATDTQYF	TGTGCCAGCAGTGAAATGGGGCCGGCCACAGATACGCAGTATTTT	15	-	-	TRBJ2-3	TRBV25-1
CASSLDVKGYEQYF	TGTGCCAGCAGCTTAGATGTGAAGGGCTACGAGCAGTACTTC	14	many	-	TRBJ2-7	TRBV11-2
CASSLEPSLPQHF	TGTGCCAGCAGTTTAGAGCCCTCCTTACCCCAGCATTTT	13	many	-	TRBJ1-5	TRBV12-3/TRBV12-4
CASSWNLGRVKSEAFF	TGCGCCAGCAGCTGGAACTTAGGACGGGTAAAATCCGAAGCTTTCTTT	16	many	-	TRBJ1-1	TRBV5-1
CAWSPGTGNNQPQHF	TGTGCCTGGAGTCCCGGGACAGGTAACAATCAGCCCCAGCATTTT	15	-	TRBD1	TRBJ1-5	TRBV30
CASSQPRQGKNTEAFF	TGCGCCAGCAGCCAGCCTCGACAGGGGAAGAACACCGAAGCTTTCTTT	16	-	TRBD1	TRBJ1-1	TRBV4-1
CASWRGSSYNEQFF	TGTGCCAGCTGGCGGGGTAGCTCCTACAATGAGCAGTTCTTC	14	many	-	TRBJ2-1	TRBV11-2
CSARKTSGGPDTQYF	TGCAGTGCACGGAAGACTAGCGGGGGACCAGATACGCAGTATTTT	15	many	TRBD2	TRBJ2-3	TRBV20-1
CASSLASTATNEKLFF	TGCGCCAGCAGCTTGGCCTCGACCGCAACTAATGAAAAACTGTTTTTT	16	few	-	TRBJ1-4	TRBV5-1
CASSSGQGAEAFF	TGCGCCAGCAGCTCGGGACAGGGAGCTGAAGCTTTCTTT	13	many	TRBD1	TRBJ1-1	TRBV5-1
CASGASGANVLTF	TGTGCCAGCGGGGCGTCTGGGGCCAACGTCCTGACTTTC	13	many	-	TRBJ2-6	TRBV28
CASSLAQHRGNTIYF	TGTGCCAGCAGCTTAGCGCAACACAGAGGAAACACCATATATTTT	15	-	-	TRBJ1-3	TRBV7-2